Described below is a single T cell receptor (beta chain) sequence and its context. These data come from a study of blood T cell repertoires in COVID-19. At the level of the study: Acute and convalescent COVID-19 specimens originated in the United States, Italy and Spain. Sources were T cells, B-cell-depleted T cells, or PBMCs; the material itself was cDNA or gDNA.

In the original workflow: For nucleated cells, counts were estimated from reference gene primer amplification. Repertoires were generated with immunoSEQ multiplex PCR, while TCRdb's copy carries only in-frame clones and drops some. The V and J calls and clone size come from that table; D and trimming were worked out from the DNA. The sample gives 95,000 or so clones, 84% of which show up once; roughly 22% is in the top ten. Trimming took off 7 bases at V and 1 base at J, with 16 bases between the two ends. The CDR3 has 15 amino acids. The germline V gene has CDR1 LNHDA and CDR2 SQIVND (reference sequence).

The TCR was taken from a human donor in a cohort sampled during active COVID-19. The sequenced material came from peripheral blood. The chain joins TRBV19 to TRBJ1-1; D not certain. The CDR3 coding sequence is TGTGCCAGTAACCTCGGACTTCGGGGGAACACTGAAGCTTTCTTT. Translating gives CASNLGLRGNTEAFF.